The 25 T cell receptor beta chains in this list originate from one sample, sequenced in a study of metastatic and nonmetastatic thyroid tumors. TCRdb reanalyzed the PCR reads with MiXCR. The sample lists over 25,000 clones, around 16% occurring once. Thyroid surgery was performed in patients who had received no treatment beforehand. The sequencing input was blood. The receptors were gathered from a female donor with papillary thyroid cancer or a benign thyroid nodule (not recorded which). Some clones in this sample may be carry-over from other donors' samples.

The CDR3 reads CAWSTLAYRGRREKLFF. The DNA for the CDR3 is TGTGCCTGGAGTACCTTGGCGTACAGGGGGCGCCGGGAAAAACTGTTTTTT. The chain joins TRBV30 to TRBJ1-4, with 9 nucleotides matching TRBD1. The CDR3 has 17 residues. Germline assignment: CDR1 GTSNPN and CDR2 SVGIG (reference sequence). J gave up 8 bases and V 2 bases, and 15 bases lay outside the gene matches.

This clone was recorded many times. V and J are TRBV14 and TRBJ1-6, with 7 bases that match TRBD1. Germline CDR1 SGHDN, CDR2 FVKESK. This CDR3 region has 14 residues. V lost 5 bases to trimming and J lost 8 bases; unmatched junction nucleotides: 6. The CDR3 region has the DNA TGTGCCAGCAGCAGAGGGGGCGAGTATTCACCCCTCCACTTT. Translating gives CASSRGGEYSPLHF.

V usage is TRBV4-3 and J usage is TRBJ2-7; the D gene could be TRBD1 or TRBD2 (5 bases each). Trimming pared 1 base from V and 4 bases from J, leaving 17 bases between. Germline V gives CDR1 LGHNA, CDR2 YSLEER. CDR3 length: 16 amino acids. The CDR3 is CASSQVKGPSPYEQYF. CDR3 nucleotides: TGCGCCAGCAGCCAAGTCAAGGGACCAAGCCCTTACGAGCAGTACTTC.

Ten or more counts support this clone. The chain joins TRBV9 to TRBJ2-3, with D tentatively TRBD1 or TRBD2 (5 bases each). The V end was cut by 0 bases, the J end by 0 bases, with 17 bases between. This CDR3 has 18 amino acids. Germline V CDR1 and CDR2: SGDLS, YYNGEE. The CDR3 spells CASSVATGWGSSTDTQYF. CDR3 coding DNA: TGTGCCAGCAGCGTAGCTACGGGGTGGGGCAGTAGCACAGATACGCAGTATTTT.

Ten or more counts support this clone. J is TRBJ2-1 and V is TRBV7-9; TRBD2 matches 8 bases. The junction had 9 bases not matched to a gene; V was cut back by 0 bases and J by 8 bases. Germline V lookup: CDR1 SEHNR, CDR2 FQNEAQ (reference sequence). The CDR3 is made up of 16 amino acids. CDR3 DNA: TGTGCCAGCAGCTTAGCGCGGCTAGCGGGTGGCGATGAGCAGTTCTTC. It translates to CASSLARLAGGDEQFF.

The table lists this clone with many counts. The gene calls are TRBV13 and TRBJ2-7; the D is unclear. V shed 2 bases and J shed 2 bases, with 10 bases lying between them. The CDR3 contains 14 residues. In germline, CDR1 is PRHDT, CDR2 FYEKMQ (reference sequence). This CDR3 is CASSLQSTTYEQYF. As DNA, the CDR3 is TGTGCCAGCAGCTTACAATCAACCACCTACGAGCAGTACTTC.

This clone was recorded at least ten times. Sequence at one end of the junction differs from germline and may be a read error. The CDR3 DNA reads as TGTGCTAGCAGCTTAAGTGGGAGCTCCTACAATGAGCAGTTCTTC. It codes for CASSLSGSSYNEQFF. The V gene is TRBV7-7, the J gene TRBJ2-1; tentative D call: TRBD2 (5 bases). CDR3 size: 15 residues. Germline assignment: CDR1 SSHAT and CDR2 FNYEAQ (reference sequence).

This clone came up many times. This chain links TRBV28 with TRBJ2-7; 7 positions match TRBD1. The CDR3 sequence is 16 residues long. V shed 5 bases, J shed 5 bases, and the junction held 15 bases outside the gene matches. CDR1 and CDR2 from the germline V gene are MDHEN and SYDVKM. The CDR3 DNA sequence: TGTGCCAGCAGTCCACCCCACGGACAGGCTAGAAACGAGCAGTACTTC. It translates to CASSPPHGQARNEQYF.

This clone came up a few times. A much larger clone sits a single nucleotide away, making a read error possible. The rearrangement uses TRBV15 and TRBJ1-5; D is uncertain. The CDR3 length is 17 residues. Germline V gives CDR1 LNHNV, CDR2 YYDKDF (reference sequence). Trimming stripped 0 bases from V and 5 bases from J, with 17 bases between. The CDR3 sequence: CATSRDIASMGDQPQHF. The CDR3 DNA sequence: TGTGCCACCAGCAGAGATATCGCCTCGATGGGCGATCAGCCCCAGCATTTT.

The chain has TRBV10-3 and TRBJ1-6, with TRBD1 matching 7 bases. The CDR3 has 18 amino acids. With 3 bases clipped from V and 5 bases from J, the junction kept 13 bases outside the gene matches. The germline CDR1 and CDR2 sequences are ENHRY and SYGVKD. As DNA, the CDR3 is TGTGCCATCAGTGATCGCGGGTTTAGGACAGGAAATAATTCACCCCTCCACTTT. It specifies CAISDRGFRTGNNSPLHF.

CDR3 DNA sequence: TGTGCCAGCAGTTACGGAGCCTCTGGGCAGGGGATTTGGGGCTACACCTTC. Amino acids: CASSYGASGQGIWGYTF. The gene calls are TRBV6-2 or TRBV6-3 and TRBJ1-2; TRBD1 might be the D (6 bases). The germline gives CDR1 MNHEY, CDR2 SVGEGT. Trimming cost V 2 bases and J 8 bases, with 24 bases left between them. CDR3 length: 17 amino acids.

This clone is categorized as medium-sized (0.01 to 0.1%). The rearrangement links TRBV6-1 to TRBJ1-3, with D perhaps matching TRBD1 (5 bases). V was cut by 0 bases and J by 7 bases, with 13 bases left in between. Germline V gene sequence: CDR1 MNHNS, CDR2 SASEGT. CDR3 length: 15 amino acids. CDR3 coding DNA: TGTGCCAGCAGTGAAGCCTTAGGTGCAGGGAACACCATATATTTT. Protein: CASSEALGAGNTIYF.

This clone was recorded at least ten times. CDR3 sequence reads: CASSLRRNTEAFF. CDR3 nucleotides: TGTGCCAGCAGTTTAAGGAGAAACACTGAAGCTTTCTTT. The J gene is TRBJ1-1, the V gene TRBV28; D is undetermined. The CDR3 is made up of 13 amino acids. V was cut by 2 bases and J by 2 bases, with 6 bases left in between. Germline CDR1 and CDR2: MDHEN and SYDVKM.

This clone is medium-sized within its sample. The chain uses TRBV20-1 and TRBJ1-2; TRBD1 is a possible D gene (6 bases). This CDR3 spans 13 amino acids. Per the germline V gene, CDR1 is DFQATT and CDR2 is SNEGSKA (reference sequence). Deletions cut 3 bases from V and 6 bases from J, with 14 bases between. The CDR3 DNA reads as TGCAGTGCTAGGGACAGATATCTTGATGGCTACACCTTC. This encodes CSARDRYLDGYTF.

This clone was recorded at least ten times. The chain combines TRBV15 with TRBJ1-1, with D unclear. V was pared by 1 base and J by 2 bases, with 8 bases between. The CDR3 is 14 residues long. Per germline, CDR1 LNHNV and CDR2 YYDKDF (reference sequence). CDR3 sequence: CATSRVSENTEAFF. CDR3 in DNA: TGTGCCACCAGCAGAGTATCAGAAAACACTGAAGCTTTCTTT.

A word on this clone: This clone may be a read error of a much larger clone one base away. The chain employs TRBV29-1 and TRBJ2-3; D possibly matches TRBD1 or TRBD2 (6 bases each). This CDR3 contains 14 residues. Between the trimmed V and J ends, which lost 5 bases and 2 bases, there was a span of 14 bases. The V gene's germline CDR1 is SQVTM and CDR2 ANQGSEA. CDR3 DNA: TGCAGCGTTTCGGGGGCGGGGTCCACAGATACGCAGTATTTT. Residues: CSVSGAGSTDTQYF.

This clone has a count of ten or more. The same CDR3 also results from other DNA sequences found in this sample. The chain has TRBV20-1 and TRBJ2-1; D is perhaps TRBD1 or TRBD2 (6 bases each). Germline lookup yields CDR1 DFQATT and CDR2 SNEGSKA (reference sequence). This CDR3 is 15 amino acids long. The V end was cut by 3 bases, the J end by 0 bases, with 12 bases between. The CDR3 sequence is CSASGGGTSYNEQFF. The CDR3 bases are TGCAGTGCTAGCGGGGGCGGGACCTCCTACAATGAGCAGTTCTTC.

This clone was observed at least ten times. This sequence joins TRBV7-9 and TRBJ1-5; no definite D call. V lost 4 bases and J 7 bases, leaving 11 bases between the germline ends. The CDR3 length is 13 residues. From germline, CDR1 is SEHNR and CDR2 FQNEAQ (reference sequence). The CDR3 here is CASSSSGVQPQHF. The DNA of the CDR3 is TGTGCCAGCAGCTCCAGCGGGGTACAGCCCCAGCATTTT.

This clone is judged medium-sized (0.01 to 0.1%). The chain is built from TRBV20-1 and TRBJ2-7; D gene unclear. Germline CDR1 is DFQATT and CDR2 is SNEGSKA (reference sequence). Trimming removed 1 base from V and 0 bases from J, with 16 bases in between. The CDR3 contains 16 residues. CDR3 in amino acids: CSARVFGSLPSYEQYF. In nucleotides, the CDR3 is TGCAGTGCTAGAGTTTTTGGCAGCCTTCCCTCCTACGAGCAGTACTTC.

This clone was detected only a few times. This clone may be a read error of a much larger clone one base away. Other nucleotide sequences from this sample produce the same CDR3. The V and J genes are TRBV6-6 and TRBJ2-1, with 8 bases lining up with TRBD2. V lost 0 bases to trimming and J lost 7 bases; unmatched junction nucleotides: 5. This CDR3 is built from 15 residues. Germline loops: CDR1 MNHNY, CDR2 SVGAGI (reference sequence). The CDR3 spells CASSYSRGLENEQFF. Written as DNA, the CDR3 is TGTGCCAGCAGTTACTCGCGGGGACTAGAGAATGAGCAGTTCTTC.

This clone was counted at least ten times. This sequence joins TRBV9 and TRBJ1-4, with 7 bases matching TRBD1. Germline trimming cut 2 bases from V and 6 bases from J; bases unmatched to any gene: 7. Germline CDR1 reads SGDLS; CDR2 reads YYNGEE. CDR3 size: 15 residues. The CDR3 DNA sequence: TGTGCCAGCAGCGTTGGACAGGCGTGGGATGAAAAACTGTTTTTT. As protein: CASSVGQAWDEKLFF.

The V and J genes are TRBV20-1 and TRBJ2-7; 9 nucleotides match TRBD2. Germline V gives CDR1 DFQATT, CDR2 SNEGSKA (reference sequence). The CDR3 has 13 amino acids. J was trimmed by 10 bases and V by 6 bases; bases with no gene match: 13. In nucleotides, the CDR3 is TGCAGTGCCGAATGGCTAGCGGGAAGGGACCAGTACTTC. It translates to CSAEWLAGRDQYF.

This clone was counted ten times or more. V gene TRBV5-1 combines with J gene TRBJ2-3; the D is unclear. The germline CDR1 and CDR2 sequences are SGHRS and YFSETQ. The V and J ends lost 0 bases and 2 bases respectively, with 7 bases between them. This CDR3 has 14 residues. The DNA for the CDR3 is TGCGCCAGCAGCTTGGACCAGGTCACAGATACGCAGTATTTT. Its protein product is CASSLDQVTDTQYF. Full variable domain (outside the CDR3, taken from reference TRBV5-1 and TRBJ2-3): KAGVTQTPRYLIKTRGQQVTLSCSPISGHRSVSWYQQTPGQGLQFLFEYFSETQRNKGNFPGRFSGRQFSNSRSEMNVSTLELGDSALYLCASSLDQVTDTQYFGPGTRLTVL.

This clone was recorded many times. The chain joins TRBV2 to TRBJ2-3; the D gene is possibly TRBD2 (6 bases). The CDR3 totals 14 residues. CDR1 is SNHLY, CDR2 FYNNEI, per germline. V lost 7 bases and J lost 2, with 13 bases in between. The CDR3 nucleotides are TGTGCCAGCATCCTCGGGGGTCCCACAGATACGCAGTATTTT. Residues: CASILGGPTDTQYF.

This clone occurred many times. The chain has TRBV19 and TRBJ2-1; D uncertain. Looked up from germline, CDR1 is LNHDA and CDR2 is SQIVND (reference sequence). This CDR3 is built from 14 residues. The V gene lost 3 bases and the J gene lost 3 bases, with 9 bases spanning the gap. CDR3 in DNA: TGTGCCAGTAGTATCCCCCACTTCTACAATGAGCAGTTCTTC. It encodes CASSIPHFYNEQFF. Full variable domain (remainder filled in from reference TRBV19 and TRBJ2-1): DGGITQSPKYLFRKEGQNVTLSCEQNLNHDAMYWYRQDPGQGLRLIYYSQIVNDFQKGDIAEGYSVSREKKESFPLTVTSAQKNPTAFYLCASSIPHFYNEQFFGPGTRLTVL.